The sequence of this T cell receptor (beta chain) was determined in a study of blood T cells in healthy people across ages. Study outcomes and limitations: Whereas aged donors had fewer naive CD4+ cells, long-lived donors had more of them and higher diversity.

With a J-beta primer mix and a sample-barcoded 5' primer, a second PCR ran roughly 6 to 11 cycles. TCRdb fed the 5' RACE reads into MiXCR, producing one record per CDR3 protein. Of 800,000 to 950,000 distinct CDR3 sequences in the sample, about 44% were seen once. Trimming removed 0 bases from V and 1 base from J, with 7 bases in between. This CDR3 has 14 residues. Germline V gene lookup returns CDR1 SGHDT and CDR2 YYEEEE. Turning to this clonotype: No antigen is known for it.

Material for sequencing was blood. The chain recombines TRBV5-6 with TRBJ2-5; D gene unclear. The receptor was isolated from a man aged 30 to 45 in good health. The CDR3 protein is CASSLVMVQETQYF. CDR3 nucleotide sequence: TGTGCCAGCAGCTTGGTCATGGTCCAAGAGACCCAGTACTTC. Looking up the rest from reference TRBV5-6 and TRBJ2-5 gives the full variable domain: DAGVTQSPTHLIKTRGQQVTLRCSPKSGHDTVSWYQQALGQGPQFIFQYYEEEERQRGNFPDRFSGHQFPNYSSELNVNALLLGDSALYLCASSLVMVQETQYFGPGTRLLVL.